This TCR beta chain derives from a study of neoadjuvant anti-PD-1 for oral cavity cancer. Regarding time point: after neoadjuvant nivolumab, at surgical resection. Findings and limits, study-wide: Non-responders to neoadjuvant nivolumab had significantly more clonal PBMC T cells than responders.

Trimming stripped 3 bases from V and 3 bases from J, with 14 bases between. The CDR3 runs to 14 residues. In germline, CDR1 is GTSNPN, CDR2 SVGIG (reference sequence). Clones were sequenced by immunoSEQ multiplex PCR, and TCRdb holds only the in-frame ones, with some missing. In the table there are over 65,000 clones, approximately 87% of which are singletons. This clone was detected only once. The antigen is undetermined. The TCR sequence derives from a person aged 35 to 85 with oral cavity squamous cell carcinoma. The chain links TRBV30 to TRBJ1-1, with D possibly matching TRBD1 (5 bases). The specimen comprised PBMCs, sampled after nivolumab (anti-PD-1) treatment. CDR3 amino acids: CAWRSPWGDTEAFF. The CDR3 coding sequence is TGTGCCTGGAGAAGCCCTTGGGGGGACACTGAAGCTTTCTTT. The whole variable domain, remainder taken from reference TRBV30 and TRBJ1-1, is SQTIHQWPATLVQPVGSPLSLECTVEGTSNPNLYWYRQAAGRGLQLLFYSVGIGQISSEVPQNLSASRPQDRQFILSSKKLLLSDSGFYLCAWRSPWGDTEAFFGQGTRLTVV.